There are a few counts of the clone carrying this TCR beta chain. Antigen unknown. The data were taken from a study of response to subunit inactivated influenza vaccine. General study points: Authors suggested each seasonal influenza vaccination recruits few new T cells.

TCRdb called the RT-PCR reads again in MiXCR, with one record for every CDR3 protein. The sample contains about 480,000 distinct CDR3 sequences, less than 30% of which appear only once. J lost 4 bases, V lost 1 base, and 4 bases had no gene match. The CDR3 consists of 15 residues. This TCR derives from a man aged 50-59 years who received an inactivated influenza vaccine. The sequencing here drew on CD4+ T cells sorted from PBMCs, taken 5 to 6 days after vaccination. The rearrangement links TRBV12-3 or TRBV12-4 to TRBJ2-7; 10 bases agree with TRBD2. For the CDR3, the DNA is TGTGCCAGCAGTTTAGAGGCTAGCGGGAGTTACGAGCAGTACTTC. Its protein is CASSLEASGSYEQYF.